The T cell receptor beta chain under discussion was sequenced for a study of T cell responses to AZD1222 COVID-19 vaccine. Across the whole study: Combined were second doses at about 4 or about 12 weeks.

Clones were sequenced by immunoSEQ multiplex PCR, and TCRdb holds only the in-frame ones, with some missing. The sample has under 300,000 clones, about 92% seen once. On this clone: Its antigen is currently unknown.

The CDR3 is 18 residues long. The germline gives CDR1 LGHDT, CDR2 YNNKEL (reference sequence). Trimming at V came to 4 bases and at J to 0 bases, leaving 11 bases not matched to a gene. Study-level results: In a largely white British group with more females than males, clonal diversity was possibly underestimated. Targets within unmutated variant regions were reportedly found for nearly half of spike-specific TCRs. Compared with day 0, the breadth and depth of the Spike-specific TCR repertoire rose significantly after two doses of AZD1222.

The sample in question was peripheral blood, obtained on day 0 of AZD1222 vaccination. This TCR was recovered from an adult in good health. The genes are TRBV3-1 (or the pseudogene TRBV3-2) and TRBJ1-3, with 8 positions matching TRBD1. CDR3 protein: CASSRVGTGGYSGNTIYF. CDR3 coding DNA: TGTGCCAGCAGCCGAGTCGGGACAGGTGGTTACTCTGGAAACACCATATATTTT.